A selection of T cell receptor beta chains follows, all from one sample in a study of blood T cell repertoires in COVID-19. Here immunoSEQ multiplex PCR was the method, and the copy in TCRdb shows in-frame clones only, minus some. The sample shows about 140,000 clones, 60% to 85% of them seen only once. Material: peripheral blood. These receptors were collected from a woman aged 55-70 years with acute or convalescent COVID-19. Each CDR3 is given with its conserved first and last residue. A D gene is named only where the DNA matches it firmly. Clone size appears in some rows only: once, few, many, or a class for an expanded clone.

CASSGRRADTQYF | TGTGCCAGCAGTGGGAGGAGGGCAGATACGCAGTATTTT | - | - | TRBJ2-3 | TRBV27
CASSPTNRSPLHF | TGTGCCAGCAGCCCGACAAACCGTTCACCCCTCCACTTT | - | - | TRBJ1-6 | TRBV6-5
CASSSLGVWRTEAFF | TGTGCCAGCAGCTCCCTCGGTGTTTGGAGGACTGAAGCTTTCTTT | - | - | TRBJ1-1 | TRBV7-9
CASSPDRAGNNEQFF | TGTGCCAGTAGTCCGGACAGGGCGGGGAACAATGAGCAGTTCTTC | - | TRBD1 | TRBJ2-1 | TRBV19
CASSRPQATEAFF | TGCGCCAGCAGCCGCCCCCAGGCCACTGAAGCTTTCTTT | - | - | TRBJ1-1 | TRBV4-1
CASSIDLTGFSGANVLTF | TGTGCCAGTAGTATAGATTTAACAGGGTTCAGTGGGGCCAACGTCCTGACTTTC | - | - | TRBJ2-6 | TRBV19
CASSLPFQPQHF | TGTGCCAGCAGTCTCCCCTTTCAGCCCCAGCATTTT | - | - | TRBJ1-5 | TRBV12-3/TRBV12-4
CASSFVPSGIKETQYF | TGTGCCAGCAGCTTCGTTCCTAGCGGAATAAAAGAGACCCAGTACTTC | - | TRBD2 | TRBJ2-5 | TRBV5-6
CASSRRVGVDYEQYF | TGCGCCAGCAGCCGCCGAGTCGGAGTTGACTACGAGCAGTACTTC | - | - | TRBJ2-7 | TRBV5-1
CASRGTGGNSPLHF | TGTGCCAGCAGAGGGACAGGGGGTAATTCACCCCTCCACTTT | - | TRBD1 | TRBJ1-6 | TRBV25-1
CASSTRHESGYTF | TGTGCCAGTAGTACCCGCCATGAGAGTGGCTACACCTTC | few | - | TRBJ1-2 | TRBV19
CASSYLTGNQPQHF | TGTGCCAGCAGTTATTTGACTGGCAATCAGCCCCAGCATTTT | - | - | TRBJ1-5 | TRBV6-2/TRBV6-3
CAITGDRGGATEAFF | TGTGCCATCACCGGAGACAGGGGAGGTGCCACTGAAGCTTTCTTT | - | TRBD1 | TRBJ1-1 | TRBV10-3
CASSRGQQEEAFF | TGTGCCAGCAGTCGGGGACAGCAAGAAGAAGCTTTCTTT | - | TRBD1 | TRBJ1-1 | TRBV5-4
CAARDREYEQYF | TGTGCCGCCCGGGACAGGGAATACGAGCAGTACTTC | - | TRBD1 | TRBJ2-7 | TRBV10-3
CSARQDDTIYF | TGCAGTGCTCGACAGGATGACACCATATATTTT | - | - | TRBJ1-3 | TRBV20-1
CASSDPGLARAGELFF | TGTGCCAGTAGTGACCCGGGACTAGCGAGGGCCGGGGAGCTGTTTTTT | - | TRBD2 | TRBJ2-2 | TRBV19
CASSGTADTGELFF | TGTGCCAGCAGCGGGACAGCAGACACCGGGGAGCTGTTTTTT | - | TRBD1 | TRBJ2-2 | TRBV2
CASSLGRASGVRETQYF | TGTGCCAGCAGCCTAGGCCGGGCTAGCGGGGTAAGGGAGACCCAGTACTTC | - | TRBD2 | TRBJ2-5 | TRBV7-9
CASSTSGNYNEQFF | TGTGCCAGCAGTACCAGCGGGAACTACAATGAGCAGTTCTTC | - | TRBD2 | TRBJ2-1 | TRBV28
CASRRGLAGAGELFF | TGTGCCAGCAGACGAGGACTAGCGGGAGCCGGGGAGCTGTTTTTT | - | TRBD2 | TRBJ2-2 | TRBV6-6
CASSLRAGVSTYNEQFF | TGCGCCAGCAGCTTGAGGGCGGGAGTGTCGACCTACAATGAGCAGTTCTTC | - | TRBD2 | TRBJ2-1 | TRBV5-1
CASSRVQVPPYEQYF | TGTGCCAGCAGCCGAGTCCAGGTACCCCCCTACGAGCAGTACTTC | many | - | TRBJ2-7 | TRBV3-1/TRBV3-2
CASTAGTGAYEQYF | TGCGCCAGCACCGCAGGGACAGGGGCCTACGAGCAGTACTTC | once | TRBD1 | TRBJ2-7 | TRBV10-2
CASSLLDRPETQYF | TGTGCCAGCAGCCTCTTAGACAGGCCGGAGACCCAGTACTTC | - | - | TRBJ2-5 | TRBV6-5
CASSTRPGELYNEQFF | TGTGCCAGTAGTACCCGTCCGGGAGAACTCTACAATGAGCAGTTCTTC | - | - | TRBJ2-1 | TRBV19
CASRDLDRSSYEQYF | TGTGCCAGCAGGGACCTCGACAGGAGCTCCTACGAGCAGTACTTC | - | - | TRBJ2-7 | TRBV6-5
CASSLSGRGADTQYF | TGTGCCAGCAGTTTAAGCGGGAGAGGGGCAGATACGCAGTATTTT | - | TRBD2 | TRBJ2-3 | TRBV27
CATSREDRTGANVLTF | TGTGCCACCAGCAGAGAGGACAGAACTGGGGCCAACGTCCTGACTTTC | - | - | TRBJ2-6 | TRBV15
CASSAAGANVLTF | TGTGCCAGCTCAGCTGCGGGGGCCAACGTCCTGACTTTC | - | - | TRBJ2-6 | TRBV18
CASSLISGAYNEQFF | TGCGCCAGCAGCTTGATCAGCGGTGCTTACAATGAGCAGTTCTTC | - | - | TRBJ2-1 | TRBV5-1
CASTSYGQGLDGYTF | TGCGCCAGCACCTCATACGGACAGGGCTTGGATGGCTACACCTTC | - | TRBD1 | TRBJ1-2 | TRBV5-1
CASTRQPRDEQYF | TGTGCCAGCACCAGACAGCCGCGAGACGAGCAGTACTTC | few | - | TRBJ2-7 | TRBV6-5
CASSEGSMSSYEQYF | TGTGCCAGCAGTGAAGGGTCCATGAGCTCCTACGAGCAGTACTTC | - | - | TRBJ2-7 | TRBV2
CASRGDEQYF | TGTGCCAGTCGGGGGGACGAGCAGTACTTC | - | TRBD2 | TRBJ2-7 | TRBV2
CASIPGNGANVLTF | TGTGCCAGCATCCCGGGGAATGGGGCCAACGTCCTGACTTTC | once | - | TRBJ2-6 | TRBV5-6
CASSQDGLGNIQYF | TGCGCCAGCAGCCAAGATGGGTTGGGCAACATTCAGTACTTC | - | - | TRBJ2-4 | TRBV4-1
CASSLAGAYNEQFF | TGTGCCAGTAGTCTAGCGGGAGCCTACAATGAGCAGTTCTTC | - | TRBD2 | TRBJ2-1 | TRBV19
CASSPLGPRRDTEAFF | TGTGCCAGCAGCCCCCTGGGACCACGGAGGGACACTGAAGCTTTCTTT | - | - | TRBJ1-1 | TRBV7-9
CASSVASGYSYEQYF | TGTGCCAGCAGCGTAGCTTCGGGGTACTCCTACGAGCAGTACTTC | - | - | TRBJ2-7 | TRBV9
CASSLQNTEAFF | TGTGCCAGCAGCTTACAGAACACTGAAGCTTTCTTT | - | - | TRBJ1-1 | TRBV7-9
CAWSTLRPGNIQYF | TGTGCCTGGAGTACACTCCGACCGGGAAACATTCAGTACTTC | - | - | TRBJ2-4 | TRBV30
CASRDSDYEQYF | TGTGCCAGCAGGGACTCGGATTACGAGCAGTACTTC | once | - | TRBJ2-7 | TRBV6-5
CASSFSGWTSGSWSGEQYF | TGTGCCAGCAGCTTTTCGGGATGGACTAGCGGGAGTTGGTCGGGAGAGCAGTACTTC | few | TRBD2 | TRBJ2-7 | TRBV7-9
CASSYSLAGGSYNEQFF | TGTGCCAGCAGTTACTCCCTCGCGGGAGGCTCCTACAATGAGCAGTTCTTC | - | TRBD2 | TRBJ2-1 | TRBV6-2/TRBV6-3
CASSPLIAGMYGTQYF | TGTGCCAGCAGCCCGTTGATAGCGGGAATGTACGGGACCCAGTACTTC | - | TRBD2 | TRBJ2-5 | TRBV14
CAALTGTGTRANYGYTF | TGTGCCGCGTTAACTGGGACAGGTACTCGAGCTAACTATGGCTACACCTTC | - | TRBD1 | TRBJ1-2 | TRBV10-3
CAWSVEAGELFF | TGTGCCTGGAGTGTAGAGGCCGGGGAGCTGTTTTTT | - | - | TRBJ2-2 | TRBV30
CASSQSRQNVQNQPQHF | TGCGCCAGCAGTCAATCGAGGCAGAACGTACAAAATCAGCCCCAGCATTTT | - | - | TRBJ1-5 | TRBV23-1
CASSSGGATNEKLFF | TGTGCCAGCAGTTCGGGGGGGGCAACTAATGAAAAACTGTTTTTT | - | - | TRBJ1-4 | TRBV6-5
CASTPTGGGGGYTF | TGTGCCAGCACCCCGACAGGGGGTGGGGGGGGCTACACCTTC | - | TRBD1 | TRBJ1-2 | TRBV6-5
CASRMTGNTEAFF | TGTGCCAGCAGAATGACAGGGAACACTGAAGCTTTCTTT | - | - | TRBJ1-1 | TRBV2
CASSQTGTQYF | TGCGCCAGCAGCCAGACGGGAACACAGTACTTC | - | - | TRBJ2-7 | TRBV5-1
CASSTQISGMSNEQFF | TGCGCCAGCAGCACCCAGATTAGCGGGATGTCGAATGAGCAGTTCTTC | - | TRBD2 | TRBJ2-1 | TRBV5-1
CSASELAGDNEQFF | TGCAGTGCTAGTGAACTAGCGGGAGACAATGAGCAGTTCTTC | - | TRBD2 | TRBJ2-1 | TRBV20-1
CASSSGHNLNTEAFF | TGCGCCAGCAGCTCCGGACACAATCTTAACACTGAAGCTTTCTTT | - | - | TRBJ1-1 | TRBV5-1
CAISLAGGPDTQYF | TGTGCCATTTCACTAGCGGGAGGGCCAGATACGCAGTATTTT | - | TRBD2 | TRBJ2-3 | TRBV6-5